This T cell receptor beta chain is from a study of beta chain features in type 1 diabetes. It was via CD45RO/CCR7/CD25/CD127/CD95/CD27 that CD4+ naive, central memory, regulatory and stem cell-like memory cells were sorted. Sorted cells reached over 95% purity in every population. Since all of the isolated RNA was reverse transcribed, expressed TCRB transcripts were what got sequenced. This table comes from immunoSEQ multiplex PCR, and its TCRdb copy is limited to in-frame clones, with some not included. This table holds hundreds of thousands of clones, 14% found once. This TCR came from a man between 25 and 39 years old in good health. Sequencing was performed on central memory CD4+ T cells from blood.

The CDR3 DNA sequence: TGTGCCAGCAGTGAACTAGTGAACACCGGGGAGCTGTTTTTT. Protein: CASSELVNTGELFF. The chain combines TRBV6-1 with TRBJ2-2; D gene uncertain. V was cut by 2 bases and J by 1 base, with 5 bases left in between. There are 14 residues in the CDR3. Looked up from germline, CDR1 is MNHNS and CDR2 is SASEGT.